This T cell receptor (beta chain) comes out of a study of prognosis after radiotherapy for stage I lung cancer. Looking at the study overall: As radiotherapy, SBRT was administered in 3 to 5 fractions with a biologically effective dose of at least 100 Gy.

Two separate time points each saw a draw of roughly 6 milliliters of peripheral blood. Overall study findings and caveats: The tumor specificity of expanded TCR clones remained undetermined.

Genomic DNA served as the source from which two-round multiplex PCR generated TCR beta CDR3 amplicons. Round-one PCR had primers specific to each TRBV and TRBJ gene. The authors ran second-round PCR with universal primers. TCRdb ran MiXCR on the multiplex PCR reads and lists one entry per CDR3 protein. The sample carries 12,000 or so distinct CDR3 sequences, around 40% recorded once. The CDR3 is 13 residues long. Losses at the gene ends were 2 bases for V and 6 bases for J; bases not matched to a gene: 4. Germline CDR1 and CDR2: GTSNPN and SVGIG (reference sequence). In this sample, this clonotype is medium-sized. Its antigen is as yet unknown.

The V gene is TRBV30, the J gene TRBJ2-1, with 7 bases identical to TRBD2. The TCR sequence derives from a donor over 45 with non-small cell lung cancer. This sample comprised PBMCs, obtained before or after stereotactic body radiation therapy (not recorded which). The CDR3 region has the DNA TGTGCCTGGAGTTGGCTAGCGGTCAATGAGCAGTTCTTC. Amino acids: CAWSWLAVNEQFF.